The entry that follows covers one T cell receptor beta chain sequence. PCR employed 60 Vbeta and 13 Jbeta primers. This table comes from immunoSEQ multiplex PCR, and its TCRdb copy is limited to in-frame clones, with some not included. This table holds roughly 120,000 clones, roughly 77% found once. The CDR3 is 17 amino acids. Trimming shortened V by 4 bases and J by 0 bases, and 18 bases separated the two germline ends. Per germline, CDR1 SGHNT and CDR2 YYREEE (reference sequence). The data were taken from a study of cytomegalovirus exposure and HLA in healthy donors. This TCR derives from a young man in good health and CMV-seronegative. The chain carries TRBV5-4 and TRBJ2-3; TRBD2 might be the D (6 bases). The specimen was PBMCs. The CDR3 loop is CASSPLAGRASTDTQYF. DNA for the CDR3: TGTGCCAGCAGCCCGCTCGCGGGGCGCGCTAGCACAGATACGCAGTATTTT.